This TCR beta chain was profiled in a study of blood T cells in healthy people across ages. Study-level points and caveats: No conclusive comparison of naive versus antigen-experienced cells was possible with unsorted PBMCs. Aged donors had fewer naive CD4+ cells and lower diversity than long-lived donors.

The germline V gene encodes CDR1 SGHRS and CDR2 YFSETQ. This CDR3 is built from 15 residues. V was pared by 5 bases and J by 0 bases, with 14 bases between. Through a sample-barcoded 5' primer and a J-beta primer mix, a second PCR was run for roughly 6 to 11 cycles. Every individual sample yielded 3 million or more paired-end reads (each containing CDR3). TCRdb re-derived calls from the 5' RACE reads in MiXCR, one entry per CDR3 protein. The sample has roughly 700,000 distinct CDR3 sequences; roughly 30% are singletons. This clonotype showed up just a few times. Its antigen is unidentified. The chain recombines TRBV5-1 with TRBJ1-1; possibly TRBD1 for D (5 bases). This clonotype was sampled from a woman of 80 years or more in good health. Sequenced sample: blood. The CDR3 loop is CASREQGEVNTEAFF. The DNA of the CDR3 is TGCGCCAGCAGAGAGCAGGGCGAAGTGAACACTGAAGCTTTCTTT. The complete variable domain, with remaining parts taken from reference TRBV5-1 and TRBJ1-1, reads KAGVTQTPRYLIKTRGQQVTLSCSPISGHRSVSWYQQTPGQGLQFLFEYFSETQRNKGNFPGRFSGRQFSNSRSEMNVSTLELGDSALYLCASREQGEVNTEAFFGQGTRLTVV.